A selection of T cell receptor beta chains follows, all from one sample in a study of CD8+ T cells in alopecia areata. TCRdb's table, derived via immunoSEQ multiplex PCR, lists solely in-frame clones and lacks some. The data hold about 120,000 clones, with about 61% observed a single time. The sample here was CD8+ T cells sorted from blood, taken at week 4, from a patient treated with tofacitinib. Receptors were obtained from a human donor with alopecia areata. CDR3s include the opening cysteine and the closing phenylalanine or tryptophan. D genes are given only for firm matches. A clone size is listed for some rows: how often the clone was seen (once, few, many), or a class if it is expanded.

cdr3_aa: CSVEDWPSGGEEWLTDTQYF; cdr3_nt: TGCAGCGTTGAAGATTGGCCGAGCGGGGGGGAGGAGTGGTTAACGGATACGCAGTATTTT; d_call: TRBD2; v_call: TRBV29-1; j_call: TRBJ2-3; clone_size: few
cdr3_aa: CARQGPYYNEQFF; cdr3_nt: TGTGCCAGACAGGGTCCCTACTACAATGAGCAGTTCTTC; d_call: .; v_call: TRBV7-9; j_call: TRBJ2-1; clone_size: few
cdr3_aa: CASALWPEQYF; cdr3_nt: TGTGCCAGCGCCCTATGGCCCGAGCAGTACTTC; d_call: .; v_call: TRBV25-1; j_call: TRBJ2-7; clone_size: .
cdr3_aa: CASSLGLALYEQYF; cdr3_nt: TGTGCCAGCAGCTTAGGACTAGCACTCTACGAGCAGTACTTC; d_call: TRBD2; v_call: TRBV11-2; j_call: TRBJ2-7; clone_size: .
cdr3_aa: CSVEGRGSYF; cdr3_nt: TGCAGCGTTGAGGGACGAGGTTCATACTTC; d_call: .; v_call: TRBV29-1; j_call: TRBJ2-5; clone_size: .
cdr3_aa: CATQGGTDTQYF; cdr3_nt: TGTGCCACGCAGGGTGGGACAGATACGCAGTATTTT; d_call: .; v_call: TRBV11-2; j_call: TRBJ2-3; clone_size: few
cdr3_aa: CASSLALGPTGEQYF; cdr3_nt: TGTGCCAGCAGCTTAGCCCTTGGACCGACCGGCGAGCAGTACTTC; d_call: .; v_call: TRBV7-9; j_call: TRBJ2-7; clone_size: .
cdr3_aa: CASYPGQGVADTEAFF; cdr3_nt: TGTGCCTCCTATCCTGGACAGGGGGTTGCGGACACTGAAGCTTTCTTT; d_call: TRBD1; v_call: TRBV30; j_call: TRBJ1-1; clone_size: .
cdr3_aa: CASSLDFGETQYF; cdr3_nt: TGTGCCAGCAGCTTGGATTTCGGTGAGACCCAGTACTTC; d_call: .; v_call: TRBV5-6; j_call: TRBJ2-5; clone_size: .
cdr3_aa: CASSPETNSDTQYF; cdr3_nt: TGTGCCAGCTCACCGGAGACAAATTCAGATACGCAGTATTTT; d_call: .; v_call: TRBV18; j_call: TRBJ2-3; clone_size: .
cdr3_aa: CASSLDFTGSYFYNEQFF; cdr3_nt: TGTGCCAGCAGCTTAGACTTCACCGGGTCCTACTTCTACAATGAGCAGTTCTTC; d_call: .; v_call: TRBV7-2; j_call: TRBJ2-1; clone_size: .
cdr3_aa: CASSGLDSPLHF; cdr3_nt: TGTGCCAGCAGCGGGCTTGATTCACCCCTCCACTTT; d_call: .; v_call: TRBV9; j_call: TRBJ1-6; clone_size: .
cdr3_aa: CSVEAANTGANVLTF; cdr3_nt: TGCAGCGTTGAAGCGGCGAACACTGGGGCCAACGTCCTGACTTTC; d_call: .; v_call: TRBV29-1; j_call: TRBJ2-6; clone_size: .
cdr3_aa: CASSLRSSYEQYF; cdr3_nt: TGTGCCAGCAGCCTCCGGTCCTCCTACGAGCAGTACTTC; d_call: .; v_call: TRBV5-6; j_call: TRBJ2-7; clone_size: .
cdr3_aa: CASSPSGGQPQHF; cdr3_nt: TGTGCCAGCAGCCCAAGCGGGGGGCAGCCCCAGCATTTT; d_call: .; v_call: TRBV6-5; j_call: TRBJ1-5; clone_size: once
cdr3_aa: CASQGGTGEAGGNQPQHF; cdr3_nt: TGTGCCTCCCAAGGCGGGACAGGGGAGGCCGGGGGAAATCAGCCCCAGCATTTT; d_call: TRBD1; v_call: TRBV30; j_call: TRBJ1-5; clone_size: .
cdr3_aa: CSVVYRGGYTF; cdr3_nt: TGCAGCGTAGTTTACAGGGGAGGCTACACCTTC; d_call: TRBD1; v_call: TRBV29-1; j_call: TRBJ1-2; clone_size: .